These T cell receptor beta chains were read from a single sample in a study of CD8+CD57+ T cells in acquired aplastic anemia. TCRdb redid the calling of the reads with MiXCR, one entry per CDR3 protein. The table shows more than 250,000 distinct CDR3 sequences, with approximately 57% occurring only once. The sequenced sample was sorted CD4+, CD8+, or CD8+CD57+ T cells (not recorded which) from PBMCs. Receptors were obtained from a human donor with severe aplastic anemia or a healthy control (not recorded which). Each CDR3 is given with its conserved first and last residue. The D gene is left open where the match is weak. Clone size is stated in some rows and not others, as once, few, many or a class when expanded.

clone_size,v_call,d_call,cdr3_length,j_call,cdr3_nt,cdr3_aa
many,TRBV5-1,-,15,TRBJ1-4,TGCGCCAGCAGCTTGGGGTCAGGGGCCAATGAAAAACTGTTTTTT,CASSLGSGANEKLFF
many,TRBV19,TRBD1,14,TRBJ1-2,TGCGCCAGCAGCCCCGGACAGGGTGGCTATGGCTACACCTTC,CASSPGQGGYGYTF
many,TRBV11-2,TRBD1,18,TRBJ1-1,TGTGCCAGCAGCTTAATTATCGGGACAGGGGCTTCTGGAACTGAAGCTTTCTTT,CASSLIIGTGASGTEAFF
once,TRBV20-1,TRBD1,14,TRBJ2-5,TGCAGTGCTAGGTCACAGGGGCGAGGAGAGACCCAGTACTTC,CSARSQGRGETQYF
-,TRBV7-2,-,17,TRBJ2-6,TGTGCCAGCAGCAACTCGGACGGACTCTCTGGGGCCAACGTCCTGACTTTC,CASSNSDGLSGANVLTF
many,TRBV19,TRBD2,15,TRBJ2-7,TGTGCCAGCGCCCTTAGCGGGGGGGGATTCTACGAGCAGTACTTC,CASALSGGGFYEQYF
few,TRBV2,-,12,TRBJ2-7,TGTGCCAGCAGTGAAGCGGTTCACGAGCAGTACTTC,CASSEAVHEQYF
-,TRBV9,TRBD1,16,TRBJ1-1,TGTGCCAGCAGCCAAGGCCTCAGACAGGGGGCCACTGAAGCTTTCTTT,CASSQGLRQGATEAFF
once,TRBV2,-,13,TRBJ2-5,TGTGCCAGCAGGGGGGTCGCGGTGGAGACCCAGTACTTC,CASRGVAVETQYF
-,TRBV10-3,-,13,TRBJ2-5,TGTGCCAGCACCGACTGGGACGATCAGACCCAGTACTTC,CASTDWDDQTQYF
-,TRBV19,TRBD2,15,TRBJ2-1,TGTGCCAGTAGTATCCGACTAGCGGAACACAATGAGCAGTTCTTC,CASSIRLAEHNEQFF
-,TRBV7-3,-,13,TRBJ2-5,TGTGCCAGCAGCCCATCCTTCGGGGAGACCCAGTACTTC,CASSPSFGETQYF
-,TRBV12-3/TRBV12-4,-,15,TRBJ2-3,TGTGCCAGCAGTTTTTGGGGACCTAGCACAGATACGCAGTATTTT,CASSFWGPSTDTQYF
many,TRBV5-1,-,14,TRBJ2-2,TGCGCCAGCAGCGGCCAGGGTGACACCGGGGAGCTGTTTTTT,CASSGQGDTGELFF
-,TRBV6-1,TRBD1,13,TRBJ2-3,TGTGCCAGCAGGCCCGGGACAGGGAACGAGCAGTATTTT,CASRPGTGNEQYF
-,TRBV20-1,TRBD1,14,TRBJ2-7,TGCAGTGCTCGAGACAGGGTCAAGGCCTACGAGCAGTACTTC,CSARDRVKAYEQYF